This T cell receptor beta chain was obtained from a study of vaccination and CD4 T cells after COVID-19. This clonotype has a handful of counts. Its antigen is as yet unknown. The sample's treatment: approximately 9-day PBMC culture with coronavirus spike peptide pools or control peptides (ViraFEST assay). It was before the COVID-19 pandemic (2011-2018) that the unexposed donor's CD4+ T cells were collected. The CDR3 length is 14 residues. CDR1 DFQATT and CDR2 SNEGSKA come from the germline V gene (reference sequence). The J segment lost 7 bases and the V segment lost 0 bases, leaving 6 bases of the junction unmatched. Scientists ran DNA taken from cultured CD4+ T cells through the Oncomine TCR Beta short-read assay for sequencing. TCRdb re-analysed the PCR reads in MiXCR, keeping a single row per CDR3 protein. The table records 7,000 to 7,500 distinct CDR3 sequences, 33% of them present only once.

The receptor's source is a human donor in good health. V is TRBV20-1 and J is TRBJ1-5; 7 bases map to TRBD1. Sequencing was carried out using CD4+ T cells from blood, cultured in vitro. The CDR3 region is CSARDNNRGQPQHF. The CDR3 DNA reads as TGCAGTGCTAGAGATAATAACAGGGGACAGCCCCAGCATTTT.